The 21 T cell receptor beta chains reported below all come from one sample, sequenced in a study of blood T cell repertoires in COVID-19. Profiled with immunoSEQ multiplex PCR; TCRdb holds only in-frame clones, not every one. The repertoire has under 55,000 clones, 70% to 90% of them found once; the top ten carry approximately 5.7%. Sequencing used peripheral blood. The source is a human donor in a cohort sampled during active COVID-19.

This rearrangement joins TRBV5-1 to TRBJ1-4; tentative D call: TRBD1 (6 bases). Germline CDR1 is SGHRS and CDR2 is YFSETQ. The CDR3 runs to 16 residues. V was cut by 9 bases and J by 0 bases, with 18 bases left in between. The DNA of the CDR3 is TGCGCCATCACCCGGGACACCCAAGCAACTAATGAAAAACTGTTTTTT. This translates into CAITRDTQATNEKLFF. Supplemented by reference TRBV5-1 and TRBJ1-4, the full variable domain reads KAGVTQTPRYLIKTRGQQVTLSCSPISGHRSVSWYQQTPGQGLQFLFEYFSETQRNKGNFPGRFSGRQFSNSRSEMNVSTLELGDSALYLCAITRDTQATNEKLFFGSGTQLSVL.

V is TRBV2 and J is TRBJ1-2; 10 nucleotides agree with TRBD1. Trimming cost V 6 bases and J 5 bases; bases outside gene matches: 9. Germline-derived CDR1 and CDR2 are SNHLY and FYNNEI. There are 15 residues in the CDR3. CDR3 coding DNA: TGTGCCAGCAGACAAGACAGGGGGCGAGGGTATGGCTACACCTTC. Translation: CASRQDRGRGYGYTF.

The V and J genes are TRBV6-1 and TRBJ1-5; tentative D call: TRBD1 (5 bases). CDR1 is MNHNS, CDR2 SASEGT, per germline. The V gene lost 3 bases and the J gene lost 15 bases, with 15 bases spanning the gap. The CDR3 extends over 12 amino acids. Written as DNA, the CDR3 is TGTGCCAGCAGTGATGGGGGGAGAAAAGGGCATTTT. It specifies CASSDGGRKGHF.

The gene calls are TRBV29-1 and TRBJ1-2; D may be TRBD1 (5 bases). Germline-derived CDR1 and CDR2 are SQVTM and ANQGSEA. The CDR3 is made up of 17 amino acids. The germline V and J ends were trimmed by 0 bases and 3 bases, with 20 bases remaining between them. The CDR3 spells CSVEDWTKSRSDYGYTF. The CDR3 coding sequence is TGCAGCGTTGAAGATTGGACAAAGAGCCGGAGCGACTATGGCTACACCTTC.

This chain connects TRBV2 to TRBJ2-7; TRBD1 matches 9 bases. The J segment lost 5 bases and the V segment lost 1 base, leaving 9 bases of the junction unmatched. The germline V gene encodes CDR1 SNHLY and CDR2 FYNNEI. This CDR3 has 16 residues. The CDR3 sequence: CASSEDRGQGRDEQYF. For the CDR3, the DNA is TGTGCCAGCAGTGAAGATCGGGGACAGGGTAGGGACGAGCAGTACTTC.

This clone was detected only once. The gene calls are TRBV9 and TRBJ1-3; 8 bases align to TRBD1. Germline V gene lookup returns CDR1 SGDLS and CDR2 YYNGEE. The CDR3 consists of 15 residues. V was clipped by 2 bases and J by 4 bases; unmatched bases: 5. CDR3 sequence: CASSVGQGAGNTIYF. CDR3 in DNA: TGTGCCAGCAGCGTTGGACAGGGAGCCGGAAACACCATATATTTT.

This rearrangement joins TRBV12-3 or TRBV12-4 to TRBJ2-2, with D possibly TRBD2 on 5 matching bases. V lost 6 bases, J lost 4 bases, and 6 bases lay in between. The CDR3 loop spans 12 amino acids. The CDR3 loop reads CASSRGTGELFF. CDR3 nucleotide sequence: TGTGCCAGCAGCCGGGGCACCGGGGAGCTGTTTTTT.

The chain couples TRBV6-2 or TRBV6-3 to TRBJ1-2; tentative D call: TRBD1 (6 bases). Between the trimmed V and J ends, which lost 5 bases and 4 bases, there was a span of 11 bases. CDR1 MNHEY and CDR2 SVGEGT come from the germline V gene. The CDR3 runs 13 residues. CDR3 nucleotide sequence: TGTGCCAGCAGTCACGACAGGAGCTATGGCTACACCTTC. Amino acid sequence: CASSHDRSYGYTF.

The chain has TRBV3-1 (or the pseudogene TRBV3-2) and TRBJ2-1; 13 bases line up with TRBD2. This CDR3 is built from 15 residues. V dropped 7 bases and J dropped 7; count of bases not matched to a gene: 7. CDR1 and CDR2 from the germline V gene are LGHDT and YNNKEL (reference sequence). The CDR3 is CASTTGLAGVNEQFF. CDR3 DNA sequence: TGTGCCAGCACTACCGGACTAGCGGGGGTTAATGAGCAGTTCTTC.

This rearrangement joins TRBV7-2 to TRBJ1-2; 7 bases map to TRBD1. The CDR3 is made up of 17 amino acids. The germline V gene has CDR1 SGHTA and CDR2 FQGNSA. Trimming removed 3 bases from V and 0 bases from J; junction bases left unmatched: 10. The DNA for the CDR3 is TGTGCCAGCAGCTTGGACCCGGGACAGCGGGCTAACTATGGCTACACCTTC. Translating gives CASSLDPGQRANYGYTF.

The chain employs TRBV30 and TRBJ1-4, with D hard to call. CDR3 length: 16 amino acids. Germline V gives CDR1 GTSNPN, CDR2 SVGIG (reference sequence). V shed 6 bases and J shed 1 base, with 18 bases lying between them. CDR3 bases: TGTGCCTGCTCTAGAGAAACGGGAATAACTAATGAAAAACTGTTTTTT. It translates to CACSRETGITNEKLFF.

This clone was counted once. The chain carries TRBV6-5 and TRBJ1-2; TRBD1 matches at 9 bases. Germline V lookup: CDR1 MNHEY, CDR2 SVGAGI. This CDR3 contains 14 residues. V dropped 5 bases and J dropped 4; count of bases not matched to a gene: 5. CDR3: CASSPPGQGYGYTF. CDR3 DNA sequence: TGTGCCAGCAGTCCACCGGGACAGGGCTATGGCTACACCTTC.

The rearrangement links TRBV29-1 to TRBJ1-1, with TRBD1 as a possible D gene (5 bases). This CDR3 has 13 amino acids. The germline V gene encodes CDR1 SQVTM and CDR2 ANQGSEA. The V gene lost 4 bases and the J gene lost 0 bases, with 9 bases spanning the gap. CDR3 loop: CSVVGGMNTEAFF. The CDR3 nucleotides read TGCAGCGTTGTCGGGGGAATGAACACTGAAGCTTTCTTT.

CDR3 bases: TGTGCCTGGAGTGGGCGGGCAGGGGGCGGTTTCGAGCAGTACTTC. Residues: CAWSGRAGGGFEQYF. The chain combines TRBV30 with TRBJ2-7; 8 bases line up with TRBD1. CDR3 length: 15 residues. Germline CDR1 and CDR2: GTSNPN and SVGIG (reference sequence). Trimming at V came to 1 base and at J to 6 bases, leaving 11 bases not matched to a gene.

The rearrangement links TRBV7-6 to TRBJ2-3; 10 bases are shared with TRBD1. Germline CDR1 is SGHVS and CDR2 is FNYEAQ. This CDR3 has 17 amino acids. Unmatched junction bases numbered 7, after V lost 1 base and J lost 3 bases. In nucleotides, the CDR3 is TGTGCCAGCAGCTTAGAAGACAGGGGGCGTGGGACAGATACGCAGTATTTT. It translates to CASSLEDRGRGTDTQYF. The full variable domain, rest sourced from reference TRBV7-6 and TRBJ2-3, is GAGVSQSPRYKVTKRGQDVALRCDPISGHVSLYWYRQALGQGPEFLTYFNYEAQQDKSGLPNDRFSAERPEGSISTLTIQRTEQRDSAMYRCASSLEDRGRGTDTQYFGPGTRLTVL.

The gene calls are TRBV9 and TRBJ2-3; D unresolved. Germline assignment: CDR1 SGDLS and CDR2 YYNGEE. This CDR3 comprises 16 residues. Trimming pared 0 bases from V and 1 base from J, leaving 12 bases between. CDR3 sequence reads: CASSVDGAIGTDTQYF. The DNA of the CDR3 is TGTGCCAGCAGCGTAGATGGAGCGATTGGCACAGATACGCAGTATTTT.

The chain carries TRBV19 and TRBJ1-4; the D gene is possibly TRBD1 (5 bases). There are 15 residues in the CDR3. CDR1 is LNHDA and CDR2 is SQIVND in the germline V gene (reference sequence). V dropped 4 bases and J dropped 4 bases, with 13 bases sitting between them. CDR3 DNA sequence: TGTGCCAGTAGTACCGACAGACTCCTTAATGAAAAACTGTTTTTT. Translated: CASSTDRLLNEKLFF.

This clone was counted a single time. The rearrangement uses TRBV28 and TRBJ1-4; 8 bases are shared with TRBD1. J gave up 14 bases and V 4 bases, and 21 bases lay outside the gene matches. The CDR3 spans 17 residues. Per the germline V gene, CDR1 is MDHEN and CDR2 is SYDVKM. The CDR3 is CASSSPGQGHHRKGLFF. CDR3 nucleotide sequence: TGTGCCAGCAGTTCCCCAGGACAGGGCCACCACAGAAAAGGGCTGTTTTTT.

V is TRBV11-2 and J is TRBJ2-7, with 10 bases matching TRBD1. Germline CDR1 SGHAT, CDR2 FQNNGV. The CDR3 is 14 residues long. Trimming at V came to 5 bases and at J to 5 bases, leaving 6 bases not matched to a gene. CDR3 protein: CASSPTTGGHEQYF. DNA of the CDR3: TGTGCCAGCAGCCCAACGACAGGGGGCCACGAGCAGTACTTC.

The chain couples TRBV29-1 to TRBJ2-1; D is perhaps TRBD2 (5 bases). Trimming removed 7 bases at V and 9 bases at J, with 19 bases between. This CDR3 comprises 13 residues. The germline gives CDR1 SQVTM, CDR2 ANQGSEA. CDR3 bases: TGCAGCGCCGCGGCGGCTAGCTCTAGTGAGCAGTTCTTC. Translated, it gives CSAAAASSSEQFF.

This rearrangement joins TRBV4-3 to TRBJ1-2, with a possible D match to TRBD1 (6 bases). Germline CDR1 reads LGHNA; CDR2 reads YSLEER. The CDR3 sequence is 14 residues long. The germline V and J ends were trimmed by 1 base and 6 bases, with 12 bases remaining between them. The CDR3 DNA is TGCGCCAGCAGCCAAGGTACAGGGATGAATGGCTACACCTTC. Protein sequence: CASSQGTGMNGYTF.